The 29 T cell receptor beta chains below come from one sample, sequenced in a study of OX40 agonist ivuxolimab in advanced cancers. Repertoires were generated with immunoSEQ multiplex PCR, while TCRdb's copy carries only in-frame clones and drops some. The top ten clones hold roughly 15% of a sample with roughly 79,000 clones, 85% of them seen once. The source material was CD4+ or CD8+ T cells sorted from blood, sampled in a trial of the OX40 agonist ivuxolimab. These receptors originate from an adult with an advanced solid tumor such as melanoma, head and neck, liver or kidney cancer.

The rearrangement links TRBV18 to TRBJ2-5, with D possibly TRBD1 on 6 matching bases. The end of the DNA aligns better with TRBJ2-7, so the J call may be wrong. CDR3 size: 15 residues. Per germline, CDR1 KGHSH and CDR2 LQKENI. CDR3 sequence (DNA): TGTGCCAGCTCACTATTCAGGGGTCGGAGCTACGAGCAGTACTTC. Its translation: CASSLFRGRSYEQYF.

This clone was observed a single time. The rearrangement uses TRBV15 and TRBJ1-5; tentatively, D is TRBD1 (5 bases). V lost 0 bases to trimming and J lost 6 bases, with 18 bases between them. This CDR3 is 17 amino acids long. The V gene's germline CDR1 is LNHNV and CDR2 YYDKDF (reference sequence). This chain's CDR3 is CATSRDRGTERGQPQHF. CDR3 bases: TGTGCCACCAGCAGAGATCGCGGCACCGAAAGGGGTCAGCCCCAGCATTTT.

This clone was seen a few times. DNA for the CDR3: TGTGCCAGCAGTGGCCGTATGGGGACAGGGGGCGGCACTGAAGCTTTCTTT. It specifies CASSGRMGTGGGTEAFF. The V and J genes are TRBV6-1 and TRBJ1-1; 12 bases are shared with TRBD1. With 4 bases clipped from V and 4 bases from J, the junction kept 10 bases outside the gene matches. This CDR3 region has 17 residues. The germline V gene has CDR1 MNHNS and CDR2 SASEGT.

The rearrangement links TRBV2 to TRBJ1-6; D gene unclear. Germline lookup yields CDR1 SNHLY and CDR2 FYNNEI. The V end was cut by 6 bases, the J end by 8 bases, with 14 bases between. The CDR3 is made up of 14 amino acids. The CDR3 spells CASSAERLYSPLHF. The CDR3 nucleotides read TGTGCCAGCAGCGCAGAGAGGTTGTATTCACCCCTCCACTTT.

This chain joins TRBV5-4 and TRBJ2-7; TRBD1 matches at 7 bases. CDR1 is SGHNT, CDR2 YYREEE, per germline (reference sequence). V lost 4 bases and J lost 5; bases outside the gene matches: 6. This CDR3 comprises 13 residues. The CDR3 sequence: CASSTDRLHEQYF. For the CDR3, the DNA is TGTGCCAGCAGCACGGACAGGTTGCACGAGCAGTACTTC.

The J gene is TRBJ2-6, the V gene TRBV28, with TRBD1 as a possible D gene (5 bases). Germline loops: CDR1 MDHEN, CDR2 SYDVKM. Trimming cost V 3 bases and J 5 bases, with 11 bases left between them. The CDR3 spans 15 residues. CDR3 DNA sequence: TGTGCCAGCAGTTTTACAGGTCTTAGGGCCAACGTCCTGACTTTC. It codes for CASSFTGLRANVLTF.

This clone was observed a few times. V usage is TRBV2 and J usage is TRBJ1-5; TRBD1 matches at 7 bases. The CDR3 covers 14 residues. Per germline, CDR1 SNHLY and CDR2 FYNNEI. J was trimmed by 6 bases and V by 4 bases; bases with no gene match: 6. CDR3 coding DNA: TGTGCCAGCAGTGGTACAGGGGAGAGTCAGCCCCAGCATTTT. Translating it yields CASSGTGESQPQHF.

This clone was recorded only once. The chain carries TRBV2 and TRBJ2-2, with unresolved D. Germline loops: CDR1 SNHLY, CDR2 FYNNEI. V was pared by 2 bases and J by 6 bases, with 16 bases between. The CDR3 is 16 residues long. DNA for the CDR3: TGTGCCAGCAGTGAACGGTTAGCCGCTTTCTCCGGGGAGCTGTTTTTT. This sequence encodes CASSERLAAFSGELFF.

This clone turned up a few times. The chain couples TRBV7-9 to TRBJ2-5; a weak D match, TRBD1 (7 bases). The germline gives CDR1 SEHNR, CDR2 FQNEAQ (reference sequence). V was pared by 5 bases and J by 5 bases, with 18 bases between. This CDR3 contains 15 residues. Here the CDR3 DNA reads TGTGCCAGCAGCCTTAATCAGGGGGGAGCGGAGACCCAGTACTTC. Its protein product is CASSLNQGGAETQYF.

The gene calls are TRBV28 and TRBJ2-2; D is unclear. The V gene lost 6 bases and the J gene lost 4 bases, with 12 bases spanning the gap. Per germline, CDR1 MDHEN and CDR2 SYDVKM. This CDR3 is 14 amino acids long. CDR3 loop: CASRRRLGTGELFF. CDR3 DNA sequence: TGTGCCAGCAGGAGACGACTCGGCACCGGGGAGCTGTTTTTT.

The chain employs TRBV5-4 and TRBJ2-1; D possibly corresponds to TRBD2 (5 bases). This CDR3 is built from 14 residues. Germline V gene sequence: CDR1 SGHNT, CDR2 YYREEE (reference sequence). Trimming cost V 4 bases and J 4 bases, with 12 bases left between them. As DNA, the CDR3 is TGTGCCAGCAGCCTGATGAGGGCTTACAATGAGCAGTTCTTC. This encodes CASSLMRAYNEQFF.

Comments on this clone: Other DNA sequences from this sample encode an identical CDR3 as well. The chain combines TRBV11-3 with TRBJ2-5, with 14 nucleotides matching TRBD2. Germline loops: CDR1 SGHNT, CDR2 YENEEA. The CDR3 has 15 residues. V was pared by 4 bases and J by 4 bases, with 2 bases of the junction left unmatched. CDR3 region: CASSSGLAGGETQYF. DNA of the CDR3: TGTGCCAGCAGCTCCGGACTAGCGGGAGGAGAGACCCAGTACTTC.

This chain uses TRBV7-2 with TRBJ2-3; a weak D match, TRBD1 (6 bases). The ends were cut back, 5 bases at V and 0 bases at J, with 12 bases in the middle. Germline V gene lookup returns CDR1 SGHTA and CDR2 FQGNSA. The CDR3 loop spans 15 amino acids. The DNA for the CDR3 is TGTGCCAGCAGCAATGCCCAGGGGAGCACAGATACGCAGTATTTT. Translated: CASSNAQGSTDTQYF.

The V gene is TRBV2, the J gene TRBJ1-2; 7 bases map to TRBD1. Per the germline V gene, CDR1 is SNHLY and CDR2 is FYNNEI. The CDR3 has 15 amino acids. V lost 2 bases to trimming and J lost 4 bases; unmatched junction nucleotides: 7. The CDR3 nucleotides read TGTGCCAGCAGTGAATGGGGCCAGGGGGTCTATGGCTACACCTTC. It codes for CASSEWGQGVYGYTF.

The chain links TRBV6-1 to TRBJ1-1, with a possible D match to TRBD1 (6 bases). V lost 2 bases, J lost 5 bases, and 21 bases lay in between. Germline lookup yields CDR1 MNHNS and CDR2 SASEGT. This CDR3 is built from 17 residues. This CDR3 is CASSETLFITGTTEAFF. In nucleotides, the CDR3 is TGTGCCAGCAGTGAAACCCTCTTTATAACAGGGACTACTGAAGCTTTCTTT.

The rearrangement uses TRBV19 and TRBJ2-1, with D possibly TRBD2 on 6 matching bases. The CDR3 sequence is 15 residues long. Trimming shortened V by 4 bases and J by 4 bases, and 14 bases separated the two germline ends. Per the germline V gene, CDR1 is LNHDA and CDR2 is SQIVND (reference sequence). DNA of the CDR3: TGTGCCAGTAGTAAATCGGGAGCGAGGTACAATGAGCAGTTCTTC. Protein product: CASSKSGARYNEQFF.

The chain carries TRBV6-1 and TRBJ1-5; perhaps TRBD1 as D (5 bases). The V end was cut by 2 bases, the J end by 6 bases, with 17 bases between. This CDR3 is 16 amino acids long. Germline V lookup: CDR1 MNHNS, CDR2 SASEGT. CDR3: CASSERGGGRGQPQHF. Here the CDR3 DNA reads TGTGCCAGCAGTGAAAGGGGTGGGGGGAGAGGTCAGCCCCAGCATTTT.

J is TRBJ2-5 and V is TRBV29-1; 7 positions agree with TRBD2. CDR1 and CDR2 (germline): SQVTM, ANQGSEA. Germline trimming cut 5 bases from V and 5 bases from J; bases unmatched to any gene: 14. The CDR3 is 15 amino acids. The CDR3 coding sequence is TGCAGCGTTAACGGTGGGGGGAGGGCCATGGAGACCCAGTACTTC. Translated: CSVNGGGRAMETQYF. Full variable domain (missing parts from reference TRBV29-1 and TRBJ2-5): SAVISQKPSRDICQRGTSLTIQCQVDSQVTMMFWYRQQPGQSLTLIATANQGSEATYESGFVIDKFPISRPNLTFSTLTVSNMSPEDSSIYLCSVNGGGRAMETQYFGPGTRLLVL.

The rearrangement uses TRBV19 and TRBJ2-6; TRBD1 or TRBD2 may be the D gene (5 bases each). The CDR3 is 14 residues long. V was trimmed by 4 bases and J by 3 bases, leaving 7 bases between them. CDR1 is LNHDA, CDR2 SQIVND, per germline (reference sequence). CDR3 nucleotides: TGTGCCAGTAGTAATGGGGGTGGGGCCAACGTCCTGACTTTC. It is translated as CASSNGGGANVLTF.

The rearrangement uses TRBV27 and TRBJ2-1; D possibly corresponds to TRBD1 (5 bases). The CDR3 is made up of 15 amino acids. V dropped 6 bases and J dropped 6 bases, with 18 bases sitting between them. The germline V gene encodes CDR1 MNHEY and CDR2 SMNVEV (reference sequence). This CDR3 reads CASRPAFRRVNEQFF. The DNA for the CDR3 is TGTGCCAGCAGACCCGCGTTCCGCAGGGTCAATGAGCAGTTCTTC.

The table lists this clone with a count of one. The chain combines TRBV6-5 with TRBJ2-7; either TRBD1 or TRBD2 may fit D (5 bases each). The germline V and J ends were trimmed by 2 bases and 0 bases, with 11 bases remaining between them. The V gene's germline CDR1 is MNHEY and CDR2 SVGAGI. The CDR3 length is 15 residues. CDR3: CASSYRGVVSYEQYF. The CDR3 region has the DNA TGTGCCAGCAGTTACCGAGGGGTAGTCTCCTACGAGCAGTACTTC.

This chain joins TRBV5-1 and TRBJ2-7, with a tentative D call TRBD2 (6 bases). V shed 0 bases and J shed 7 bases, with 23 bases lying between them. Germline V gene data show CDR1 as SGHRS and CDR2 as YFSETQ. The CDR3 loop spans 17 amino acids. The CDR3 loop is CASSLGVEWLSAGEQYF. CDR3 DNA sequence: TGCGCCAGCAGCTTGGGGGTCGAGTGGTTATCGGCGGGGGAGCAGTACTTC.

The chain joins TRBV13 to TRBJ2-1; tentatively, D is TRBD1 (6 bases). The germline V gene has CDR1 PRHDT and CDR2 FYEKMQ (reference sequence). The ends were cut back, 0 bases at V and 3 bases at J, with 9 bases in the middle. This CDR3 spans 15 amino acids. The CDR3 DNA is TGTGCCAGCAGCTTAGGTGGGGGCGTCTACAATGAGCAGTTCTTC. Encoded protein: CASSLGGGVYNEQFF.

The chain combines TRBV6-5 with TRBJ1-5; no firm D call. Germline values: CDR1 MNHEY, CDR2 SVGAGI. This CDR3 comprises 13 residues. With 0 bases removed from V and 9 bases from J, the gap between germline ends came to 9 bases. CDR3: CASSYSTQMPQHF. CDR3 nucleotide sequence: TGTGCCAGCAGTTACTCGACTCAGATGCCCCAGCATTTT.

J is TRBJ2-5 and V is TRBV11-2; D perhaps matches TRBD2 (6 bases). The DNA end favors TRBJ2-7, so the J call may be wrong. The germline V gene encodes CDR1 SGHAT and CDR2 FQNNGV. The CDR3 spans 15 residues. In DNA form, the CDR3 reads TGTGCCAGCAGCCCAGCGGGTCTCCCAGCCGGCGAGCAGTACTTC. The encoded protein is CASSPAGLPAGEQYF.

The chain carries TRBV7-2 and TRBJ1-1; 7 bases are shared with TRBD1. Trimming cost V 3 bases and J 0 bases; bases outside gene matches: 4. This CDR3 contains 15 residues. Germline V lookup: CDR1 SGHTA, CDR2 FQGNSA. The CDR3 spells CASSFRQGLNTEAFF. The CDR3 nucleotides are TGTGCCAGCAGCTTCCGACAGGGCTTGAACACTGAAGCTTTCTTT.

The rearrangement uses TRBV27 and TRBJ1-1; a possible D gene is TRBD1 (6 bases). The CDR3 loop spans 14 amino acids. The ends were cut back, 6 bases at V and 2 bases at J, with 13 bases in the middle. The germline V gene has CDR1 MNHEY and CDR2 SMNVEV (reference sequence). The CDR3 coding sequence is TGTGCCAGCAGACCTTGGGGGGCCAACACTGAAGCTTTCTTT. Protein sequence: CASRPWGANTEAFF.

V usage is TRBV6-1 and J usage is TRBJ2-7; 8 bases agree with TRBD2. The CDR3 extends over 17 amino acids. Germline assignment: CDR1 MNHNS and CDR2 SASEGT. J lost 5 bases, V lost 4 bases, and 16 bases had no gene match. CDR3 coding DNA: TGTGCCAGCAGTGGCAGGGGACCCAGCGGGAGCTGGCACGAGCAGTACTTC. Translation gives CASSGRGPSGSWHEQYF.

This clone was detected only once. The chain carries TRBV28 and TRBJ2-7; either TRBD1 or TRBD2 may fit D (5 bases each). Trimming stripped 5 bases from V and 4 bases from J, with 15 bases between. CDR3 length: 14 residues. Germline CDR1 is MDHEN and CDR2 is SYDVKM. The CDR3 DNA is TGTGCCAGCAGTACCTCGGGACCGATATACGAGCAGTACTTC. Translated, it gives CASSTSGPIYEQYF.